The 31 T cell receptor beta chains in this list originate from one sample, sequenced in a study of blood T cell repertoires in COVID-19. Sequencing used immunoSEQ multiplex PCR; TCRdb keeps in-frame clones, though not all of them. The table lists 200,000 to 300,000 clones, about 83% of them singletons. Material for sequencing was peripheral blood. The receptor set was obtained from a man in his fifties with acute or convalescent COVID-19.

The CDR3 protein is CASSETGIWDQPQHF. The CDR3, as DNA: TGTGCCAGCAGTGAGACAGGGATTTGGGATCAGCCCCAGCATTTT. The rearrangement uses TRBV6-1 and TRBJ1-5, with 7 bases matching TRBD1. Germline V lookup: CDR1 MNHNS, CDR2 SASEGT. The CDR3 length is 15 residues. The trim removed 3 bases at V and 5 bases at J, leaving 7 bases unmatched.

The V and J genes are TRBV28 and TRBJ2-7; TRBD2 matches at 7 bases. CDR1 and CDR2 (germline): MDHEN, SYDVKM. The CDR3 spans 13 residues. With V trimmed by 6 bases and J by 3 bases, 5 bases remained unmatched. This chain's CDR3 is CASRLSGVYEQYF. CDR3 sequence (DNA): TGTGCCAGCAGACTAAGCGGGGTCTACGAGCAGTACTTC.

This rearrangement joins TRBV7-8 to TRBJ2-2; D is perhaps TRBD2 (6 bases). Germline values: CDR1 SGHVS, CDR2 FQNEAQ. V was trimmed by 1 base and J by 5 bases, leaving 11 bases between them. The CDR3 loop spans 15 amino acids. CDR3 in amino acids: CASSLDASVTGELFF. In nucleotides, the CDR3 is TGTGCCAGCAGCTTAGATGCTAGCGTTACCGGGGAGCTGTTTTTT.

The V gene is TRBV5-4, the J gene TRBJ1-2; 8 nucleotides agree with TRBD1. V was clipped by 3 bases and J by 4 bases; unmatched bases: 8. The CDR3 sequence is 15 residues long. Germline assignment: CDR1 SGHNT and CDR2 YYREEE (reference sequence). CDR3 DNA: TGTGCCAGCAGCTCAATAACAGGGGGGAGCTATGGCTACACCTTC. It codes for CASSSITGGSYGYTF.

The CDR3 spells CASSLAGVGSSYNSPLHF. The DNA for the CDR3 is TGTGCCAGCAGTTTAGCAGGTGTCGGGAGCTCCTATAATTCACCCCTCCACTTT. The gene calls are TRBV27 and TRBJ1-6, with no clear D. The CDR3 contains 18 residues. With 2 bases removed from V and 0 bases from J, the gap between germline ends came to 14 bases. Germline V gene data show CDR1 as MNHEY and CDR2 as SMNVEV (reference sequence).

This chain uses TRBV12-3 or TRBV12-4 with TRBJ1-1, with D unresolved. V lost 2 bases, J lost 6 bases, and 10 bases lay in between. The CDR3 length is 13 residues. Here the CDR3 reads CASSLQDTAEAFF. The DNA of the CDR3 is TGTGCCAGCAGTTTACAGGATACGGCTGAAGCTTTCTTT.

This clone was seen more than once but under ten times. The chain carries TRBV2 and TRBJ2-1; unclear D gene. The V end was cut by 4 bases, the J end by 8 bases, with 12 bases between. Germline V gene sequence: CDR1 SNHLY, CDR2 FYNNEI. The CDR3 contains 13 residues. The CDR3 spells CASSVGVWDEQFF. The CDR3 bases are TGTGCCAGCAGTGTCGGAGTGTGGGATGAGCAGTTCTTC.

V usage is TRBV3-1 (or the pseudogene TRBV3-2) and J usage is TRBJ2-3; 7 bases map to TRBD2. The CDR3 is 15 residues long. V gave up 1 base and J gave up 5 bases; unmatched junction bases: 6. Germline assignment: CDR1 LGHDT and CDR2 YNNKEL (reference sequence). The CDR3 loop reads CASSQGGGRGDTQYF. CDR3 in DNA: TGTGCCAGCAGCCAAGGTGGAGGGAGGGGAGATACGCAGTATTTT.

The genes are TRBV7-9 and TRBJ2-7; 8 bases fit TRBD1. The CDR3 extends over 17 amino acids. Germline V gene sequence: CDR1 SEHNR, CDR2 FQNEAQ (reference sequence). Trimming took 1 base from V and 7 from J; bases not matched to a gene: 15. CDR3 in amino acids: CASSLVSRTGPAYEQYF. The CDR3 coding sequence is TGTGCCAGCAGCTTAGTTAGTCGGACAGGGCCTGCTTATGAGCAGTACTTC.

The CDR3 DNA reads as TGTGCCAGCAGCGAAGGGACTAGCGGGGGGGCGGGCACAGATACGCAGTATTTT. Translated, it gives CASSEGTSGGAGTDTQYF. This sequence joins TRBV5-4 and TRBJ2-3; 16 bases fit TRBD2. The germline gives CDR1 SGHNT, CDR2 YYREEE (reference sequence). Trimming cost V 4 bases and J 1 base; bases outside gene matches: 6. The CDR3 is made up of 18 amino acids.

CDR3 sequence reads: CATSDRRTGAGELFF. As DNA, the CDR3 is TGTGCCACCAGTGACCGGAGGACAGGGGCCGGGGAGCTGTTTTTT. The rearrangement links TRBV24-1 to TRBJ2-2, with 9 bases aligning to TRBD1. Germline V gene data show CDR1 as KGHDR and CDR2 as SFDVKD. With 4 bases clipped from V and 6 bases from J, the junction kept 5 bases outside the gene matches. The CDR3 extends over 15 amino acids.

V is TRBV5-1 and J is TRBJ1-1, with D possibly matching TRBD1 (5 bases). Per the germline V gene, CDR1 is SGHRS and CDR2 is YFSETQ. This CDR3 region has 15 residues. The V end lost 0 bases, the J end lost 1 base, and 10 bases lay between the germline ends. CDR3 bases: TGCGCCAGCAGCTTGGAAGGTCAGGGGAACACTGAAGCTTTCTTT. Encoded protein: CASSLEGQGNTEAFF.

The rearrangement joins TRBV10-3 to TRBJ2-2; TRBD2 matches at 8 bases. This CDR3 spans 15 amino acids. Germline V gene data show CDR1 as ENHRY and CDR2 as SYGVKD. The V segment lost 4 bases and the J segment 2 bases; nucleotides outside the gene matches: 3. CDR3 in amino acids: CAISGLAGNTGELFF. CDR3 coding DNA: TGTGCCATCAGTGGCCTAGCGGGCAACACCGGGGAGCTGTTTTTT.

V is TRBV5-1 and J is TRBJ2-2; 8 bases agree with TRBD2. The germline V gene encodes CDR1 SGHRS and CDR2 YFSETQ. CDR3 size: 16 residues. The trim removed 0 bases at V and 6 bases at J, leaving 7 bases unmatched. The CDR3 here is CASSLDSGGTAGELFF. The CDR3 nucleotides read TGCGCCAGCAGCTTGGACAGCGGGGGAACCGCCGGGGAGCTGTTTTTT.

V and J are TRBV12-3 or TRBV12-4 and TRBJ1-5; D not certain. The CDR3 length is 12 residues. Trimming stripped 3 bases from V and 6 bases from J, with 6 bases between. CDR3 sequence reads: CASSFEGQPQHF. The CDR3 DNA reads TGTGCCAGCAGTTTTGAGGGTCAGCCCCAGCATTTT.

The chain is built from TRBV12-2 and TRBJ1-1; the D segment call TRBD1 is taken from the table without a DNA check. TRBV12-2 is classified as a pseudogene. The CDR3 consists of 14 residues. The CDR3 DNA reads as TGTGCAAGTCGACCGATCTGGCTGAACACTGAAGCTTTCTTT. This codes for CASRPIWLNTEAFF.

This clone appeared once. The J gene is TRBJ2-7, the V gene TRBV3-1 (or the pseudogene TRBV3-2); a possible D gene is TRBD2 (6 bases). Per the germline V gene, CDR1 is LGHDT and CDR2 is YNNKEL (reference sequence). V was trimmed by 4 bases and J by 5 bases, leaving 15 bases between them. This CDR3 is 14 amino acids long. For the CDR3, the DNA is TGTGCCAGCAGCCTGGGACTGGGCGTAAACGAGCAGTACTTC. The encoded protein is CASSLGLGVNEQYF.

The V and J genes are TRBV11-3 and TRBJ2-2, with D tentatively TRBD2 (6 bases). The V end was cut by 5 bases, the J end by 0 bases, with 22 bases between. The CDR3 consists of 19 residues. Germline V CDR1 and CDR2: SGHNT, YENEEA. The CDR3, as DNA: TGTGCCAGCAGCGAAAGAAGTGGCGGGGCCCGCACGAACACCGGGGAGCTGTTTTTT. Protein product: CASSERSGGARTNTGELFF. Based on the CDR3 plus reference TRBV11-3 and TRBJ2-2, the full variable domain is EAGVVQSPRYKIIEKKQPVAFWCNPISGHNTLYWYLQNLGQGPELLIRYENEEAVDDSQLPKDRFSAERLKGVDSTLKIQPAELGDSAVYLCASSERSGGARTNTGELFFGEGSRLTVL.

The rearrangement joins TRBV18 to TRBJ1-1, with 10 bases identical to TRBD1. CDR3 size: 15 residues. V was clipped by 4 bases and J by 5 bases; unmatched bases: 7. Germline V gives CDR1 KGHSH, CDR2 LQKENI. Written as DNA, the CDR3 is TGTGCCAGCTCACGGTCGAGGGACAGGGGAACTGAAGCTTTCTTT. Translation gives CASSRSRDRGTEAFF. The variable domain in full, with the rest retrieved from reference TRBV18 and TRBJ1-1, is NAGVMQNPRHLVRRRGQEARLRCSPMKGHSHVYWYRQLPEEGLKFMVYLQKENIIDESGMPKERFSAEFPKEGPSILRIQQVVRGDSAAYFCASSRSRDRGTEAFFGQGTRLTVV.

This chain links TRBV27 with TRBJ2-7; 13 bases match TRBD2. V lost 5 bases, J lost 1 base, and 2 bases stayed unmatched. This CDR3 has 15 residues. Germline CDR1 and CDR2: MNHEY and SMNVEV (reference sequence). CDR3 DNA sequence: TGTGCCAGCAGTAGGACTAGCGGGGGTTCCTACGAGCAGTACTTC. It yields the protein CASSRTSGGSYEQYF.

This clone appeared once. The chain uses TRBV18 and TRBJ2-6; D remains unclear. V was pared by 8 bases and J by 4 bases, with 12 bases between. From germline, CDR1 is KGHSH and CDR2 LQKENI. The CDR3 is made up of 14 amino acids. The CDR3 here is CASPASEGANVLTF. In nucleotides, the CDR3 is TGTGCCAGCCCGGCCAGCGAAGGGGCCAACGTCCTGACTTTC.

This chain links TRBV7-9 with TRBJ2-7, with TRBD1 matching over 10 bases. The junction had 5 bases not matched to a gene; V was cut back by 10 bases and J by 2 bases. The CDR3 is 13 amino acids. Germline V gene data show CDR1 as SEHNR and CDR2 as FQNEAQ (reference sequence). The DNA of the CDR3 is TGTGCCACAACCGGACAGGGGGCCTACGAGCAGTACTTC. Its protein is CATTGQGAYEQYF. The whole variable domain, filled in from reference TRBV7-9 and TRBJ2-7, reads DTGVSQNPRHKITKRGQNVTFRCDPISEHNRLYWYRQTLGQGPEFLTYFQNEAQLEKSRLLSDRFSAERPKGSFSTLEIQRTEQGDSAMYLCATTGQGAYEQYFGPGTRLTVT.

CDR3 amino acids: CASSSQDRSSPLHF. The CDR3 DNA reads TGTGCCAGCAGTTCCCAGGACAGATCCTCACCCCTCCACTTT. The chain links TRBV6-5 to TRBJ1-6; D perhaps matches TRBD1 (6 bases). The length of the CDR3 is 14 residues. Trimming shortened V by 4 bases and J by 10 bases, and 14 bases separated the two germline ends. Germline V lookup: CDR1 MNHEY, CDR2 SVGAGI.

The J gene is TRBJ2-5, the V gene TRBV19; 9 bases align to TRBD2. The V gene's germline CDR1 is LNHDA and CDR2 SQIVND (reference sequence). Trimming removed 3 bases from V and 1 base from J; junction bases left unmatched: 18. The length of the CDR3 is 20 residues. The CDR3 spells CASSIPRSSGSWRAQETQYF. The CDR3 nucleotides are TGTGCCAGTAGTATCCCCCGGAGTAGCGGGAGTTGGCGGGCCCAAGAGACCCAGTACTTC. Together with reference TRBV19 and TRBJ2-5, the CDR3 gives the full variable domain: DGGITQSPKYLFRKEGQNVTLSCEQNLNHDAMYWYRQDPGQGLRLIYYSQIVNDFQKGDIAEGYSVSREKKESFPLTVTSAQKNPTAFYLCASSIPRSSGSWRAQETQYFGPGTRLLVL.

The table lists this clone with a count of one. J is TRBJ2-3 and V is TRBV2; 10 bases agree with TRBD2. V was clipped by 9 bases and J by 4 bases; unmatched bases: 7. This CDR3 is built from 14 residues. The germline CDR1 and CDR2 sequences are SNHLY and FYNNEI. CDR3 residues: CASQAGGFSDTQYF. In nucleotides, the CDR3 is TGTGCCAGTCAAGCGGGGGGGTTCTCAGATACGCAGTATTTT. The whole variable domain, filled in from reference TRBV2 and TRBJ2-3, reads EPEVTQTPSHQVTQMGQEVILRCVPISNHLYFYWYRQILGQKVEFLVSFYNNEISEKSEIFDDQFSVERPDGSNFTLKIRSTKLEDSAMYFCASQAGGFSDTQYFGPGTRLTVL.

The J gene is TRBJ1-6, the V gene TRBV5-6; TRBD1 matches 9 bases. J gave up 9 bases and V 0 bases, and 7 bases lay outside the gene matches. This CDR3 comprises 16 residues. The germline gives CDR1 SGHDT, CDR2 YYEEEE. This CDR3 reads CASSLGTGVGSSPLHF. The CDR3 DNA sequence: TGTGCCAGCAGCTTGGGGACAGGGGTTGGAAGTTCACCCCTCCACTTT.

This clone was observed a handful of times. V is TRBV6-6 and J is TRBJ2-2, with D perhaps matching TRBD1 (6 bases). Germline CDR1 reads MNHNY; CDR2 reads SVGAGI (reference sequence). The V gene lost 0 bases and the J gene lost 4 bases, with 6 bases spanning the gap. The CDR3 runs 14 residues. For the CDR3, the DNA is TGTGCCAGCAGTTACTCAGGGGGCACCGGGGAGCTGTTTTTT. Translation gives CASSYSGGTGELFF.

V and J are TRBV7-9 and TRBJ2-1; TRBD2 aligns across 7 bases. V shed 5 bases and J 7 bases; nucleotides not matched to a gene: 2. This CDR3 region has 12 residues. The V gene's germline CDR1 is SEHNR and CDR2 FQNEAQ (reference sequence). The CDR3 DNA sequence: TGTGCCAGCAGCGGGGGGGTAAATGAGCAGTTCTTC. It yields the protein CASSGGVNEQFF.

DNA of the CDR3: TGTGCCAGCAGTAGGGGTGGGGGAGGGCCGACCTACGAGCAGTACTTC. Amino acids: CASSRGGGGPTYEQYF. The chain joins TRBV27 to TRBJ2-7, with TRBD2 matching over 7 bases. The CDR3 has 16 residues. V was pared by 5 bases and J by 2 bases, with 12 bases of the junction left unmatched. CDR1 is MNHEY, CDR2 SMNVEV, per germline (reference sequence).

This chain connects TRBV7-9 to TRBJ1-2, with D perhaps matching TRBD1 (6 bases). With 2 bases removed from V and 7 bases from J, the gap between germline ends came to 17 bases. CDR1 and CDR2 (germline): SEHNR, FQNEAQ (reference sequence). This CDR3 region has 15 residues. CDR3 in DNA: TGTGCCAGCAGCTTATCGGGGGGCCCTGGAGGTGGCTACACCTTC. This sequence encodes CASSLSGGPGGGYTF.

This sequence joins TRBV5-1 and TRBJ1-3; 7 nucleotides match TRBD1. The CDR3 runs to 16 residues. V trimming: 2 bases; J trimming: 0 bases; junction bases outside the gene matches: 5. CDR1 is SGHRS and CDR2 is YFSETQ in the germline V gene. The CDR3 bases are TGCGCCAGCAGCTTAGGACAGGACAGCTCTGGAAACACCATATATTTT. Its protein is CASSLGQDSSGNTIYF.